This T cell receptor (beta chain) was identified during a study of blood T cells in healthy people across ages. The CDR3 totals 16 residues. The V segment lost 0 bases and the J segment 5 bases; nucleotides outside the gene matches: 10. From germline, CDR1 is SGHKS and CDR2 YYEKEE (reference sequence). Roughly 10 milliliters of peripheral blood were drawn from each donor into EDTA-treated tubes. Study conclusions and caveats: Naive T cell percentage showed a strong correlation with the diversity of TCR beta. Greater diversity and more naive CD4+ cells were seen in long-lived donors than in aged donors.

A second about 6 to 12 cycle PCR used barcoded and J-beta primers. Each CDR3 protein gets one entry after TCRdb re-called the 5' RACE reads with MiXCR. The profile shows about 570,000 distinct CDR3 sequences, 25% to 30% of them singletons. Notes on this clonotype: The antigen is unknown.

The sequencing input was blood. The chain recombines TRBV5-5 with TRBJ2-5; TRBD1 matches 7 bases. The clonotype originates from a woman aged 70-85 years in good health. CDR3 sequence reads: CASSLGVRGRSETQYF. In nucleotides, the CDR3 is TGTGCCAGCAGCTTGGGGGTAAGGGGGCGAAGCGAGACCCAGTACTTC. Full variable domain (remainder filled in from reference TRBV5-5 and TRBJ2-5): DAGVTQSPTHLIKTRGQQVTLRCSPISGHKSVSWYQQVLGQGPQFIFQYYEKEERGRGNFPDRFSARQFPNYSSELNVNALLLGDSALYLCASSLGVRGRSETQYFGPGTRLLVL.